The clone carrying this T cell receptor beta chain was seen more than once but under ten times. Its antigen is currently unknown. This entry belongs to a study of post-analysis software for immune sequencing data. Study at large: The patients showed relapsing-remitting, secondary progressive and progressive-relapsing multiple sclerosis courses. Whole-study results and caveats: Samples prepared in the same batch strongly co-clustered by F measure. Normalized Chao1 diversity was significantly reduced in patients versus controls.

Unique molecular identifiers were carried by the TCR beta cDNA libraries. When about 0.85 to 11 million T cells were used, they gave some 520,000 cDNA molecules. TCRdb reprocessed the PCR reads with MiXCR, giving one entry per CDR3 protein. Among about 460,000 distinct CDR3 sequences listed, under 55% were seen once. The sequenced sample consisted of blood. This TCR came from a girl between 10 and 17 years old with multiple sclerosis.

CDR3 coding DNA: TGTGCCAGCAGTTTGGCAGCGGGAGGGCAAGAGACCCAGTACTTC. Protein: CASSLAAGGQETQYF. J is TRBJ2-5 and V is TRBV28; TRBD2 matches at 10 bases. CDR1 and CDR2 (germline): MDHEN, SYDVKM. V gave up 3 bases and J gave up 2 bases; unmatched junction bases: 3. The CDR3 runs to 15 residues.